Reported below is one TCR beta chain. Libraries were prepared by immunoSEQ multiplex PCR; TCRdb keeps only in-frame clonotypes and omits some of them. This sample has 350,000 or so clones, with around 82% found just once. This sample was included in a study of blood T cell repertoires in COVID-19. Study-wide background: Collection of acute and convalescent COVID-19 samples took place in the United States, Italy and Spain. The analysed material was cDNA or gDNA that came from T cells, B-cell-depleted T cells, or PBMCs.

The CDR3 extends over 15 amino acids. Germline-derived CDR1 and CDR2 are MNHEY and SVGAGI. V lost 5 bases, J lost 4 bases, and 10 bases stayed unmatched. Sequenced input: peripheral blood. The receptor comes from a man under 40 with active or convalescent COVID-19. V gene TRBV6-5 combines with J gene TRBJ2-5; TRBD2 agrees at 7 bases. The CDR3 loop is CASSPVGGGRETQYF. The CDR3 DNA reads TGTGCCAGCAGTCCCGTCGGGGGAGGGAGAGAGACCCAGTACTTC.